This note documents a single TCR beta chain sequence. Participant age was about 18 to 89 years, and participants resided in about 25 US areas. Cohorts were assigned according to the clinical history that participants reported. This sample stems from a study of blood T cell repertoires in COVID-19. About the study: Both acute and convalescent COVID-19 samples were obtained from the United States, Italy and Spain. The cDNA or gDNA used as material had been derived from T cells, B-cell-depleted T cells, or PBMCs.

The CDR3 totals 15 residues. V lost 2 bases and J lost 5, with 12 bases in between. Libraries were prepared by immunoSEQ multiplex PCR; TCRdb keeps only in-frame clonotypes and omits some of them. The table shows 200,000 to 300,000 clones, with almost 85% occurring only once. The TCR was taken from a woman aged 50 to 60 with acute COVID-19. The chain has TRBV6-7 and TRBJ1-4; D is ambiguous. TRBV6-7 has ORF status, its function being uncertain. Input material: PBMCs or T cells enriched from blood (not recorded which). The CDR3 is CASSYQRRKNEKLFF. Written as DNA, the CDR3 is TGTGCCAGCAGTTACCAGCGAAGGAAAAATGAAAAACTGTTTTTT.